These 20 T cell receptor beta chains originate from one sample sequenced in a study of regulatory T cells in long-lasting Graves disease. Assembly of TCR beta libraries relied on iRepertoire HTBI primers together with Arm-PCR of CDR3 regions. MiXCR, applied by TCRdb to the multiplex PCR reads, yields one record per CDR3 protein. The sample includes 400,000 to 500,000 distinct CDR3 sequences, around 17% seen only once; the top ten take approximately 12%. Time point: newly diagnosed GD, antithyroid drugs for less than 3 months. There was RNA extracted from PBMCs, and the TCR library was made from it. These data were likewise used in another study, on T cells in Graves' hyperthyroidism and ophthalmopathy.

Sequencing used peripheral blood mononuclear cells (PBMCs), obtained at new diagnosis, from a patient treated with antithyroid drugs. These TCRs come from a woman aged 25 to 45 with Graves disease.

A word on this clonotype: Compared with germline, one end of the junction differs, possibly owing to a read error. The chain links TRBV11-2 to TRBJ1-6; the D gene is possibly TRBD1 (6 bases). Germline lookup yields CDR1 SGHAT and CDR2 FQNNGV. The CDR3 has 15 amino acids. CDR3 sequence: CASSQDSHRLSPPHF. The CDR3 region has the DNA TGTGCCAGCAGCCAGGACAGCCATAGGTTATCACCCCCCCACTTT.

The rearrangement joins TRBV19 to TRBJ1-1, with 7 bases that match TRBD1. CDR1 is LNHDA, CDR2 SQIVND, per germline (reference sequence). With 3 bases clipped from V and 1 base from J, the junction kept 2 bases outside the gene matches. This CDR3 spans 14 amino acids. The CDR3 loop reads CASSMGQTNTEAFF. The CDR3 DNA reads TGTGCCAGTAGTATGGGACAGACGAACACTGAAGCTTTCTTT.

The chain carries TRBV7-3 and TRBJ1-2, with TRBD1 as a possible D gene (5 bases). The CDR3 sequence is 15 residues long. Germline loops: CDR1 SGHTA, CDR2 FQGTGA. Trimming shortened V by 0 bases and J by 6 bases, and 14 bases separated the two germline ends. In nucleotides, the CDR3 is TGTGCCAGCAGCTTAACCCCAGGGCGGAGTCATGGCTACACCTTC. Amino acid sequence: CASSLTPGRSHGYTF.

This clonotype occurred many times. The chain employs TRBV7-2 and TRBJ2-7, with D perhaps TRBD2 (6 bases). V lost 5 bases, J lost 4 bases, and 15 bases lay in between. This CDR3 has 14 residues. Looked up from germline, CDR1 is SGHTA and CDR2 is FQGNSA. This CDR3 is CASSIGVAAYEQYF. Here the CDR3 DNA reads TGTGCCAGCAGCATAGGGGTAGCGGCATACGAGCAGTACTTC.

This clonotype was counted between two and nine times. The DNA of the CDR3 is TGTGCCAGTAGTATGGGGGAGACTGAAGCTTTCTTT. Protein product: CASSMGETEAFF. This chain uses TRBV19 with TRBJ1-1; D may be TRBD1 (5 bases). The V and J ends lost 3 bases and 5 bases respectively, with 7 bases between them. Germline CDR1 reads LNHDA; CDR2 reads SQIVND (reference sequence). There are 12 residues in the CDR3. Together with reference TRBV19 and TRBJ1-1, the CDR3 gives the full variable domain: DGGITQSPKYLFRKEGQNVTLSCEQNLNHDAMYWYRQDPGQGLRLIYYSQIVNDFQKGDIAEGYSVSREKKESFPLTVTSAQKNPTAFYLCASSMGETEAFFGQGTRLTVV.

This clonotype has at least ten counts. The chain is built from TRBV5-1 and TRBJ2-1; 15 bases match TRBD2. The CDR3 covers 19 residues. Per the germline V gene, CDR1 is SGHRS and CDR2 is YFSETQ. V lost 4 bases to trimming and J lost 4 bases; unmatched junction nucleotides: 12. In nucleotides, the CDR3 is TGCGCCAGCAGCCAAAATGGACTAGCGGGAGGGAAGGGTTACAATGAGCAGTTCTTC. Translation gives CASSQNGLAGGKGYNEQFF.

In regard to this clonotype: A far larger clone is a single base away, which makes a read error likely. The V gene is TRBV5-4, the J gene TRBJ2-3, with no clear D. Trimming pared 4 bases from V and 5 bases from J, leaving 5 bases between. CDR1 is SGHNT, CDR2 YYREEE, per germline (reference sequence). The CDR3 totals 11 residues. This CDR3 is CASSQLDTQYF. Written as DNA, the CDR3 is TGTGCCAGCAGCCAGCTAGATACGCAGTATTTT.

This clonotype was observed many times. The V and J genes are TRBV5-1 and TRBJ2-7, with 7 bases aligning to TRBD1. CDR3 length: 12 amino acids. Germline V gene data show CDR1 as SGHRS and CDR2 as YFSETQ. After removal of 3 bases from V and 6 bases from J, the junction contained 3 bases not matched to a gene. CDR3 in amino acids: CASSSGQAEQYF. As DNA, the CDR3 is TGCGCCAGCAGCTCAGGACAGGCCGAGCAGTACTTC.

Points on this clonotype: A single base separates this from a much larger clone, so it may be a read error. The V call is TRBV3-1, the J call TRBJ1-2; the D gene is possibly TRBD1 (5 bases). The CDR3 loop spans 14 amino acids. Germline V gene data show CDR1 as LGHDT and CDR2 as YNNKEL (reference sequence). In nucleotides, the CDR3 is TGTGCCAGCAGCCCCAACGGGGGTGAGGATGGCTGCACCTTC. It encodes CASSPNGGEDGCTF.

The table lists this clonotype with many counts. V is TRBV10-3 and J is TRBJ2-5; 7 bases agree with TRBD1. V lost 8 bases and J lost 5; bases outside the gene matches: 17. CDR1 is ENHRY, CDR2 SYGVKD, per germline. The length of the CDR3 is 16 residues. The CDR3 region has the DNA TGTGCCATCTCTCACGGAAAATCAGGGGGTTTGGAGACCCAGTACTTC. It specifies CAISHGKSGGLETQYF.

As for this clonotype: One junction end does not reproduce the germline sequence, and a read error may be involved. V is TRBV4-2 and J is TRBJ1-1, with no clear D. This CDR3 comprises 15 residues. Germline V gene sequence: CDR1 LGHNA, CDR2 YNFKEQ. In nucleotides, the CDR3 is TGTGCCAGCAGCCTGGTGCGGGAGATGAACACTGAAGGTTTCTTT. This sequence encodes CASSLVREMNTEGFF.

V gene TRBV7-6 combines with J gene TRBJ2-3; tentatively, D is TRBD1 or TRBD2 (5 bases each). The CDR3 has 17 residues. Trimming took off 1 base at V and 5 bases at J, with 19 bases between the two ends. CDR1 is SGHVS, CDR2 FNYEAQ, per germline. CDR3 region: CASSLEAWGNLGDTQYF. The CDR3, as DNA: TGTGCCAGCAGCTTAGAGGCCTGGGGGAATTTGGGAGATACGCAGTATTTT.

This clonotype has a count of ten or more. J is TRBJ2-5 and V is TRBV20-1; D may be TRBD2 (6 bases). V lost 0 bases, J lost 4 bases, and 9 bases lay in between. Germline V gene lookup returns CDR1 DFQATT and CDR2 SNEGSKA (reference sequence). CDR3 length equals 13 residues. The CDR3 DNA reads as TGCAGTGCTAGAGATTCAGCGGGAGAGACCCAGTACTTC. Translating it yields CSARDSAGETQYF.

This clonotype was found many times. The V and J genes are TRBV10-2 and TRBJ2-7, with unresolved D. Germline loops: CDR1 WSHSY, CDR2 SAAADI. This CDR3 is 15 amino acids long. The V end lost 3 bases, the J end lost 5 bases, and 17 bases lay between the germline ends. The CDR3 nucleotides read TGCGCCAGCAGTGAAGTTTGGCTTTTAGCCCACGAGCAGTACTTC. Its protein product is CASSEVWLLAHEQYF.

This clonotype was observed many times. The V and J genes are TRBV28 and TRBJ2-5; D is unresolved. Trimming left V 6 bases short and J 2 bases short, with 13 bases between. Germline V gives CDR1 MDHEN, CDR2 SYDVKM. The CDR3 contains 14 residues. CDR3 sequence: CASSPPGLQETQYF. Here the CDR3 DNA reads TGTGCCAGCAGCCCCCCCGGGTTGCAAGAGACCCAGTACTTC.

This clonotype appeared a few times. J is TRBJ1-2 and V is TRBV27; D unresolved. Between the trimmed V and J ends, which lost 6 bases and 3 bases, there was a span of 14 bases. Germline V gives CDR1 MNHEY, CDR2 SMNVEV (reference sequence). CDR3 length: 14 amino acids. Here the CDR3 DNA reads TGTGCCAGCAGGCAAGGATCTTACCACTATGGCTACACCTTC. Its protein product is CASRQGSYHYGYTF.

The V and J genes are TRBV29-1 and TRBJ1-2; D is undetermined. CDR1 and CDR2 (germline): SQVTM, ANQGSEA. The CDR3 totals 12 residues. Trimming took off 5 bases at V and 4 bases at J, with 11 bases between the two ends. The CDR3 loop reads CSVKGKSYGYTF. The CDR3 nucleotides are TGCAGCGTTAAAGGCAAGTCCTATGGCTACACCTTC.

This chain links TRBV30 with TRBJ2-2; D is unclear. V was cut by 4 bases and J by 4 bases, with 7 bases left in between. Germline V lookup: CDR1 GTSNPN, CDR2 SVGIG (reference sequence). The CDR3 length is 12 residues. The CDR3 nucleotides are TGTGCCTGGAATCCGATCACCGGGGAGCTGTTTTTT. This gives the protein CAWNPITGELFF. The variable domain in full, completed from reference TRBV30 and TRBJ2-2, reads SQTIHQWPATLVQPVGSPLSLECTVEGTSNPNLYWYRQAAGRGLQLLFYSVGIGQISSEVPQNLSASRPQDRQFILSSKKLLLSDSGFYLCAWNPITGELFFGEGSRLTVL.

This clonotype was recorded at least ten times. This chain uses TRBV28 with TRBJ2-2; 7 nucleotides match TRBD2. V gave up 6 bases and J gave up 6 bases; unmatched junction bases: 10. Germline CDR1 is MDHEN and CDR2 is SYDVKM. CDR3 size: 15 residues. The CDR3 is CASRWAGERAGELFF. CDR3 in DNA: TGTGCCAGCAGGTGGGCGGGAGAACGTGCCGGGGAGCTGTTTTTT.

V and J are TRBV29-1 and TRBJ2-5, with TRBD2 matching 7 bases. The V segment lost 4 bases and the J segment 5 bases; nucleotides outside the gene matches: 7. This CDR3 has 13 residues. CDR1 and CDR2 (germline): SQVTM, ANQGSEA. The CDR3 sequence is CSVGGRAGETQYF. The CDR3 DNA reads TGCAGCGTTGGGGGGAGGGCCGGGGAGACCCAGTACTTC.